This entry lists 18 T cell receptor beta chains sequenced from one sample in a study of T cells in Graves' hyperthyroidism and ophthalmopathy. Regions amplified from RNA transcripts were the TCR beta CDR3 regions. With the HTBI primer set, the TCR CDR3 went through a first round of RT-PCR. MiXCR, run by TCRdb on the multiplex PCR reads, gives a single entry per CDR3 protein. Of a few hundred thousand distinct CDR3 sequences listed, roughly 15% are singletons. The sequencing input was blood. The receptor set was obtained from a young woman with Graves' hyperthyroidism.

This clonotype has a count of ten or more. J is TRBJ1-1 and V is TRBV5-1, with 7 bases identical to TRBD1. The ends lost 3 bases at V and 1 base at J; junction bases unmatched: 9. The CDR3 sequence is 16 residues long. CDR1 SGHRS and CDR2 YFSETQ come from the germline V gene. The CDR3 is CASSSRDQGGNTEAFF. Written as DNA, the CDR3 is TGCGCCAGCAGCTCACGGGACCAGGGGGGGAACACTGAAGCTTTCTTT. The entire variable domain, with the rest obtained from reference TRBV5-1 and TRBJ1-1, is as follows: KAGVTQTPRYLIKTRGQQVTLSCSPISGHRSVSWYQQTPGQGLQFLFEYFSETQRNKGNFPGRFSGRQFSNSRSEMNVSTLELGDSALYLCASSSRDQGGNTEAFFGQGTRLTVV.

In its sample, this clonotype was seen once. This chain joins TRBV20-1 and TRBJ1-1, with unresolved D. Germline V gene lookup returns CDR1 DFQATT and CDR2 SNEGSKA (reference sequence). V lost 6 bases, J lost 8 bases, and 13 bases lay in between. This CDR3 has 11 amino acids. CDR3 protein: CSARKFLEAFF. For the CDR3, the DNA is TGCAGTGCCAGGAAGTTTCTCGAAGCTTTCTTT.

This clonotype was counted only a few times. The V gene is TRBV7-3, the J gene TRBJ2-3, with 11 bases lining up with TRBD2. The CDR3 runs to 16 residues. V gave up 4 bases and J gave up 6 bases; unmatched junction bases: 9. Germline V CDR1 and CDR2: SGHTA, FQGTGA. The CDR3 loop is CASSSGLAGKPDTQYF. The DNA for the CDR3 is TGTGCCAGCAGCTCAGGACTAGCGGGCAAGCCCGATACGCAGTATTTT.

In its sample, this clonotype was seen many times. This chain joins TRBV5-1 and TRBJ2-1, with 9 bases lining up with TRBD2. Germline lookup yields CDR1 SGHRS and CDR2 YFSETQ. J lost 1 base, V lost 2 bases, and 1 base had no gene match. This CDR3 region has 15 residues. Here the CDR3 DNA reads TGCGCCAGCAGCTTTACTAGCGGGTCCTACAATGAGCAGTTCTTC. Translated, it gives CASSFTSGSYNEQFF.

V usage is TRBV20-1 and J usage is TRBJ2-5, with TRBD1 matching 8 bases. V lost 5 bases and J lost 0; bases outside the gene matches: 14. The CDR3 loop spans 17 amino acids. Germline V gene sequence: CDR1 DFQATT, CDR2 SNEGSKA (reference sequence). For the CDR3, the DNA is TGCAGTGCTGGGTCGGGACAGGCCAACATTAACCAAGAGACCCAGTACTTC. It specifies CSAGSGQANINQETQYF.

This clonotype was observed at least ten times. This chain joins TRBV12-3 or TRBV12-4 and TRBJ1-1; the match to TRBD1 covers 11 bases. There are 14 residues in the CDR3. Unmatched junction bases numbered 5, after V lost 5 bases and J lost 6 bases. The CDR3 coding sequence is TGTGCCAGCAGTAGGACAGGGGGCGCAGCTGAAGCTTTCTTT. The encoded protein is CASSRTGGAAEAFF.

This clonotype was seen more than once but under ten times. The chain has TRBV29-1 and TRBJ1-1; 10 bases match TRBD1. CDR1 and CDR2 (germline): SQVTM, ANQGSEA. V was pared by 3 bases and J by 3 bases, with 4 bases of the junction left unmatched. This CDR3 contains 14 residues. The CDR3 sequence is CSVERQGAYTEAFF. The CDR3 nucleotides read TGCAGCGTTGAGAGACAGGGGGCGTACACTGAAGCTTTCTTT.

This clonotype has just one count. The rearrangement uses TRBV6-1 and TRBJ1-5; D not resolved. Germline loops: CDR1 MNHNS, CDR2 SASEGT. The CDR3 runs 14 residues. Trimming stripped 7 bases from V and 0 bases from J, with 10 bases between. The CDR3 coding sequence is TGTGCCAGCACTCCGGACGGTAGCAATCAGCCCCAGCATTTT. It yields the protein CASTPDGSNQPQHF.

This clonotype was counted at least ten times. The chain is built from TRBV3-1 and TRBJ2-2; D is unresolved. The CDR3 contains 12 residues. Germline-derived CDR1 and CDR2 are LGHDT and YNNKEL (reference sequence). V lost 1 base and J lost 9, with 6 bases in between. CDR3: CASSQVGRELFF. CDR3 coding DNA: TGTGCCAGCAGCCAAGTCGGCCGGGAGCTGTTTTTT.

This clonotype was counted a few times. J is TRBJ1-3 and V is TRBV20-1, with 9 positions matching TRBD1. After removal of 5 bases from V and 3 bases from J, the junction contained 8 bases not matched to a gene. The CDR3 consists of 15 residues. Germline CDR1 reads DFQATT; CDR2 reads SNEGSKA (reference sequence). The CDR3 spells CSASNRGPIGNTIYF. CDR3 DNA sequence: TGCAGTGCTTCGAACAGGGGGCCTATTGGAAACACCATATATTTT.

This clonotype occurred many times. V is TRBV7-2 and J is TRBJ2-7, with TRBD1 identical over 10 bases. This CDR3 comprises 14 residues. The trim removed 5 bases at V and 3 bases at J, leaving 4 bases unmatched. Germline V gene lookup returns CDR1 SGHTA and CDR2 FQGNSA. The CDR3 protein is CASSRDRGSYEQYF. CDR3 coding DNA: TGTGCCAGCAGCAGGGACAGGGGAAGCTACGAGCAGTACTTC.

This clonotype came up many times. The chain is built from TRBV5-1 and TRBJ2-7, with D possibly called TRBD1 or TRBD2 (5 bases each). CDR1 and CDR2 from the germline V gene are SGHRS and YFSETQ. The CDR3 covers 14 residues. The V end was cut by 4 bases, the J end by 6 bases, with 17 bases between. CDR3 in DNA: TGCGCCAGCAGCAGGGACGTTTCAAAGGGCGAGCAGTACTTC. Its protein product is CASSRDVSKGEQYF.

The rearrangement uses TRBV5-1 and TRBJ1-2, with TRBD1 matching over 7 bases. V lost 0 bases, J lost 5 bases, and 13 bases stayed unmatched. CDR3 length: 17 amino acids. From germline, CDR1 is SGHRS and CDR2 YFSETQ. For the CDR3, the DNA is TGCGCCAGCAGCTTGGTGCTAGGGGGCGCGACGGGATATGGCTACACCTTC. This codes for CASSLVLGGATGYGYTF.

This clonotype was counted at least ten times. The chain links TRBV30 to TRBJ1-4, with a weak D call TRBD1 (5 bases). The CDR3 totals 12 residues. CDR1 GTSNPN and CDR2 SVGIG come from the germline V gene (reference sequence). Trimming took 5 bases from V and 5 from J, leaving 9 bases between them. The CDR3 DNA sequence: TGTGCCTGGGCGGGACTGAATGAAAAACTGTTTTTT. This gives the protein CAWAGLNEKLFF.

This clonotype was seen ten or more times. The rearrangement joins TRBV3-1 to TRBJ1-2; 7 nucleotides match TRBD1. Losses at the gene ends were 2 bases for V and 7 bases for J; bases not matched to a gene: 7. The CDR3 is made up of 14 amino acids. The germline V gene has CDR1 LGHDT and CDR2 YNNKEL (reference sequence). The CDR3, as DNA: TGTGCCAGCAGCCAATACAGGGGTCTATCTGGCTACACCTTC. Amino acids: CASSQYRGLSGYTF.

There are many counts of this clonotype. The chain combines TRBV10-2 with TRBJ2-1; D not resolved. The length of the CDR3 is 14 residues. Germline V gene sequence: CDR1 WSHSY, CDR2 SAAADI. Deletions cut 1 base from V and 6 bases from J, with 10 bases between. CDR3 nucleotide sequence: TGCGCCAGCAGTGAGTTGGGATCTCCCAATGAGCAGTTCTTC. It is translated as CASSELGSPNEQFF.

The sample holds many counts of this clonotype. V gene TRBV5-1 combines with J gene TRBJ2-7, with D unresolved. CDR1 is SGHRS, CDR2 YFSETQ, per germline. This CDR3 comprises 11 residues. The ends were cut back, 0 bases at V and 5 bases at J, with 3 bases in the middle. In DNA form, the CDR3 reads TGCGCCAGCAGCTTGGACCACGAGCAGTACTTC. Encoded protein: CASSLDHEQYF.

This clonotype has a count of ten or more. V gene TRBV9 combines with J gene TRBJ1-2; D gene uncertain. The V end was cut by 4 bases, the J end by 4 bases, with 20 bases between. Germline CDR1 is SGDLS and CDR2 is YYNGEE. This CDR3 contains 16 residues. CDR3: CASSRSSASSPYGYTF. Written as DNA, the CDR3 is TGTGCCAGCAGCCGCTCATCGGCCTCGAGCCCCTATGGCTACACCTTC. Supplemented by reference TRBV9 and TRBJ1-2, the full variable domain reads DSGVTQTPKHLITATGQRVTLRCSPRSGDLSVYWYQQSLDQGLQFLIQYYNGEERAKGNILERFSAQQFPDLHSELNLSSLELGDSALYFCASSRSSASSPYGYTFGSGTRLTVV.